This is a list of T cell receptor beta chains from one sample in a study of CD8+CD57+ T cells in acquired aplastic anemia. MiXCR, applied by TCRdb to the reads, yields one record per CDR3 protein. The sample carries some 130,000 distinct CDR3 sequences, about half recorded once. Sequencing was done on a sample of sorted CD4+, CD8+, or CD8+CD57+ T cells (not recorded which) from PBMCs. The origin of the receptors is a human donor in good health, serving as a control. The CDR3 runs from the conserved cysteine through the conserved F or W. Each record gives: CDR3 protein, CDR3 DNA, V gene, J gene, D gene, clone size. D genes are given only for firm matches. Only some rows state a clone size, as once, few, many or a class for expanded clones.

CASSDVWGSGANVLTF	TGTGCCAGCAGTGATGTCTGGGGTTCTGGGGCCAACGTCCTGACTTTC	TRBV2	TRBJ2-6	NA	once
CASSETGTDNIEAFF	TGTGCCAGCAGTGAAACAGGAACAGATAATATTGAAGCTTTCTTT	TRBV25-1	TRBJ1-1	NA	NA
CASSPMGPNEKLFF	TGTGCCAGCAGCCCGATGGGTCCTAATGAAAAACTGTTTTTT	TRBV7-6	TRBJ1-4	NA	NA
CASSLVAGGPYNEQFF	TGCGCCAGCAGCTTGGTGGCGGGGGGGCCATACAATGAGCAGTTCTTC	TRBV5-1	TRBJ2-1	TRBD2	many
CASRNEDRPSAFF	TGTGCCAGCAGGAACGAGGACAGGCCTTCAGCTTTCTTT	TRBV25-1	TRBJ1-1	TRBD1	NA
CASSYSFTQGTEKLFF	TGTGCCAGCAGTTACTCATTCACGCAGGGCACTGAAAAACTGTTTTTT	TRBV6-6	TRBJ1-4	NA	many
CASRTLSSYEQYF	TGTGCCAGCAGGACTCTTTCCTCCTACGAGCAGTACTTC	TRBV12-3/TRBV12-4	TRBJ2-7	NA	NA
CASSLLGLAGPYRGYNEQFF	TGTGCCAGCAGCTTACTCGGACTAGCGGGGCCATATCGGGGTTACAATGAGCAGTTCTTC	TRBV11-1	TRBJ2-1	TRBD2	NA
CASSQRTGGGSPLHF	TGCGCCAGCAGCCAGCGGACAGGGGGTGGTTCACCCCTCCACTTT	TRBV4-3	TRBJ1-6	TRBD1	many
CAISGGQYF	TGTGCCATCAGTGGCGGACAGTACTTC	TRBV10-3	TRBJ2-7	NA	NA
CASSSNRVHQPQHF	TGTGCCAGTAGTTCGAACCGGGTGCATCAGCCCCAGCATTTT	TRBV19	TRBJ1-5	NA	few
CASSLSLNYGYTF	TGTGCCAGCAGCTTAAGCCTTAACTATGGCTACACCTTC	TRBV7-8	TRBJ1-2	NA	many
CASSGEYTGELFF	TGTGCCAGCAGTGGGGAGTACACCGGGGAGCTGTTTTTT	TRBV2	TRBJ2-2	NA	many
CASTPSGRANYGYTF	TGTGCCAGCACCCCCAGCGGCAGGGCCAACTATGGCTACACCTTC	TRBV28	TRBJ1-2	NA	many
CSALDIQGPENTGELFF	TGCAGTGCTCTTGATATACAGGGCCCTGAGAACACCGGGGAGCTGTTTTTT	TRBV20-1	TRBJ2-2	NA	many
CASSEGHSYEQYF	TGCGCCAGCAGTGAGGGGCACTCCTACGAGCAGTACTTC	TRBV10-2	TRBJ2-7	NA	NA
CSVVRTNGYGYTF	TGCAGCGTTGTGCGGACGAACGGCTATGGCTACACCTTC	TRBV29-1	TRBJ1-2	NA	NA
CAWSPSGVYGYTF	TGTGCCTGGAGTCCCTCAGGGGTCTATGGCTACACCTTC	TRBV30	TRBJ1-2	NA	many
CSAREGTGTALSPLRF	TGCAGTGCTAGAGAAGGGACAGGTACGGCCCTATCGCCCCTCCGCTTT	TRBV20-1	TRBJ1-6	TRBD1	NA
CASSADRGGTEAFF	TGTGCCAGTAGTGCCGACAGGGGTGGGACTGAAGCTTTCTTT	TRBV19	TRBJ1-1	TRBD1	NA
CAISERQGDDSPHHF	TGTGCCATCAGTGAGAGACAGGGGGATGATTCACCCCACCACTTT	TRBV10-3	TRBJ1-6	TRBD1	NA
CASSLALGYEQYF	TGTGCCAGCAGCTTAGCACTAGGGTACGAGCAGTACTTC	TRBV7-3	TRBJ2-7	NA	many
CASSPFGGYNEQFF	TGTGCCAGCAGCCCCTTCGGGGGGTACAATGAGCAGTTCTTC	TRBV7-8	TRBJ2-1	TRBD2	NA
CSARAGQGGYNEQFF	TGCAGTGCTAGAGCTGGGCAGGGGGGGTACAATGAGCAGTTCTTC	TRBV20-1	TRBJ2-1	NA	many
CSARETPFRDRGAEQYF	TGCAGTGCCAGAGAGACTCCTTTTAGGGACAGGGGAGCCGAGCAGTACTTC	TRBV20-1	TRBJ2-7	TRBD1	many
CASSISAVHNEQFF	TGTGCCAGTAGTATTTCGGCGGTTCACAATGAGCAGTTCTTC	TRBV19	TRBJ2-1	NA	NA
CSVGEGLNQPQHF	TGCAGCGTTGGAGAGGGCTTAAATCAGCCCCAGCATTTT	TRBV29-1	TRBJ1-5	NA	once
CASSFDADPGANVLTF	TGTGCCAGCAGCTTCGACGCGGATCCTGGGGCCAACGTCCTGACTTTC	TRBV11-2	TRBJ2-6	NA	few
CASSPRQNTEAFF	TGTGCCAGCAGTCCCCGACAGAACACTGAAGCTTTCTTT	TRBV27	TRBJ1-1	NA	many
CASSARGSPLHF	TGTGCCAGCAGTGCACGCGGTTCACCCCTCCACTTT	TRBV7-8	TRBJ1-6	NA	many
CASSYSKQGARYEQYF	TGTGCCAGCAGTTACTCGAAGCAGGGGGCTCGCTACGAGCAGTACTTC	TRBV6-5	TRBJ2-7	TRBD1	many
CARWGSGDNEQFF	TGTGCCAGATGGGGCTCAGGGGACAATGAGCAGTTCTTC	TRBV2	TRBJ2-1	NA	NA
CASSFRGIGNSPLHF	TGTGCCAGCAGCTTTAGGGGAATCGGGAATTCACCCCTCCACTTT	TRBV7-2	TRBJ1-6	NA	NA
CASSATGELFF	TGTGCCAGCAGTGCAACCGGGGAGCTGTTTTTT	TRBV7-9	TRBJ2-2	NA	once
CATSRGGTYNEQFF	TGTGCCACCAGCAGGGGGGGGACCTACAATGAGCAGTTCTTC	TRBV15	TRBJ2-1	TRBD2	NA
CASSYSLRGNTEAFF	TGTGCCAGCAGTTACTCCCTCAGGGGGAACACTGAAGCTTTCTTT	TRBV6-2/TRBV6-3	TRBJ1-1	NA	many
CATGQANYGYTF	TGTGCCACGGGACAGGCTAACTATGGCTACACCTTC	TRBV24-1	TRBJ1-2	TRBD1	NA
CATRLTAFYEQFF	TGTGCCACCAGATTGACAGCCTTCTATGAGCAGTTCTTC	TRBV15	TRBJ2-1	NA	few
CASSEIRTYQETQYF	TGTGCCAGCAGTGAAATCAGGACTTACCAAGAGACCCAGTACTTC	TRBV6-1	TRBJ2-5	NA	many
CASSPGTSGEETQYF	TGTGCCAGCAGCCCCGGGACTAGCGGCGAAGAGACCCAGTACTTC	TRBV9	TRBJ2-5	TRBD2	NA
CASSSSGYYGYTF	TGTGCCAGCAGCTCGTCAGGATATTATGGCTACACCTTC	TRBV7-2	TRBJ1-2	NA	many
CASSVDGSYEQYF	TGTGCCAGCAGCGTTGACGGCTCCTACGAGCAGTACTTC	TRBV9	TRBJ2-7	NA	NA